This T cell receptor beta chain was recorded in a study of shared clonotypes between healthy human individuals. CDR3 length: 13 residues. From germline, CDR1 is SQVTM and CDR2 ANQGSEA. The junction had 16 bases not matched to a gene; V was cut back by 7 bases and J by 13 bases. A note on this clone: The antigen remains undetermined.

Study-wide results and caveats: The study found roughly 5% of naive CD4 clonotypes shared across a few donors. Donors were few, which limited the genetic and exposure-history diversity represented.

Under the authors' procedure: ImmunoSEQ gave junction-only sequences without quality scores, so filtering differed. Produced via immunoSEQ multiplex PCR; TCRdb's table is partial and in-frame only. The V and J calls and clone size are taken from that table; D and trimming were inferred from the DNA. This sample has roughly 2.5 million clones, with approximately 90% found just once. The chain combines TRBV29-1 with TRBJ2-1; 7 nucleotides match TRBD1. The TCR was taken from a man younger than 30 in good health. Sequencing input: naive CD4+ T cells sorted from blood. The subset denotes: CD45RA+ positively selected. The CDR3 sequence: CSATPPGQYTQFF. The CDR3 coding sequence is TGCAGCGCTACCCCCCCGGGACAGTACACTCAGTTCTTC.